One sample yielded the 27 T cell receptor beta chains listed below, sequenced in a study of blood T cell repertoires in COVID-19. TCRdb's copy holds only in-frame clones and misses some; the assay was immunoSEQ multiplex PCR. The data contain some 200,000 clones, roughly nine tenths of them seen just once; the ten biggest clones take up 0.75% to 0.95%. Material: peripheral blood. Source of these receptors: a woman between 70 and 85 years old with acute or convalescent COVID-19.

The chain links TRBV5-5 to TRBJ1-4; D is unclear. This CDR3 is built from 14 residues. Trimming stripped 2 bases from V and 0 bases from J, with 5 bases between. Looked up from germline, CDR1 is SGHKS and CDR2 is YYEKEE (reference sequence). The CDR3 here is CASSFSPTNEKLFF. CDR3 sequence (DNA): TGTGCCAGCAGCTTCAGTCCAACTAATGAAAAACTGTTTTTT.

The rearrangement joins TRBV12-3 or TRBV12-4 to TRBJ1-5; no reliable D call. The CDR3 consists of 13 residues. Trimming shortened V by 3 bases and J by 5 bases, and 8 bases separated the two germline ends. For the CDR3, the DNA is TGTGCCAGCAGTTTCGGTATGGATCAGCCCCAGCATTTT. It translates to CASSFGMDQPQHF.

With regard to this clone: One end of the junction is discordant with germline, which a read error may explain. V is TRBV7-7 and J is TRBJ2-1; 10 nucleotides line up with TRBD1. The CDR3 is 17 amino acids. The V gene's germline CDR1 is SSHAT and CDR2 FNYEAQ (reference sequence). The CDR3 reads CASSLQPGTGEGNEQFF. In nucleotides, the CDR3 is TGTGCTAGCAGCTTACAACCCGGGACAGGGGAAGGGAATGAGCAGTTCTTC.

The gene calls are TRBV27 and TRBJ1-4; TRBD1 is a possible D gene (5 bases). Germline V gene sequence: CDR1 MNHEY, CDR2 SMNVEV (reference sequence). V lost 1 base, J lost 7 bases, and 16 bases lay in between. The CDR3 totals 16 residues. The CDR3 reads CASSLYSRQGREKLFF. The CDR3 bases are TGTGCCAGCAGTTTATACAGTAGGCAGGGTCGTGAAAAACTGTTTTTT.

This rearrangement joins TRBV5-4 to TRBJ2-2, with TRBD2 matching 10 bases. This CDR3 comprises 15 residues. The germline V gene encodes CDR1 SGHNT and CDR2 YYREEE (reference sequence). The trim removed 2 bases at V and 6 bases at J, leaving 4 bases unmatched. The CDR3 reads CASSLAGGPAGELFF. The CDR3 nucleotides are TGTGCCAGCAGCTTAGCGGGAGGGCCGGCCGGGGAGCTGTTTTTT.

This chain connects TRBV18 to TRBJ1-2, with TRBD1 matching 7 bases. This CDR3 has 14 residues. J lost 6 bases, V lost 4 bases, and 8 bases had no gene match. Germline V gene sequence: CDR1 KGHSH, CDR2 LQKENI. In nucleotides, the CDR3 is TGTGCCAGCTCACAACTGGGGACAGAAGATGGCTACACCTTC. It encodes CASSQLGTEDGYTF.

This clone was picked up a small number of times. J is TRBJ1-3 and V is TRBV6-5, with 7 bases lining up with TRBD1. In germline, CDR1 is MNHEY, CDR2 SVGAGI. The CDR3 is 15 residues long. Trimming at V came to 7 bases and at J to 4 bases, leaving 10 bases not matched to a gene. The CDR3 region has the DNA TGTGCCAGCACCATAAACCGGGACAGAGGAAACACCATATATTTT. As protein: CASTINRDRGNTIYF.

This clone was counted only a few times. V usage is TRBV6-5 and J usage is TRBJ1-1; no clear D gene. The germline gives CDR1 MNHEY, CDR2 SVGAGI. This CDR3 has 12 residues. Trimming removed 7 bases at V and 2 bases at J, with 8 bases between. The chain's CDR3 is CASTQVNTEAFF. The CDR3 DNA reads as TGTGCCAGCACACAAGTTAACACTGAAGCTTTCTTT.

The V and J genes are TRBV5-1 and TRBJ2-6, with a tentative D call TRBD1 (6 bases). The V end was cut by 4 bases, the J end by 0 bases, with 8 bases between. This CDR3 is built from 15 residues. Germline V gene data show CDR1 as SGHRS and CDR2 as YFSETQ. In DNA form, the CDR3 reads TGCGCCAGCAGCATACAGGGCTCTGGGGCCAACGTCCTGACTTTC. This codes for CASSIQGSGANVLTF. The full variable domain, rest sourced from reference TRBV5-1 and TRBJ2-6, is KAGVTQTPRYLIKTRGQQVTLSCSPISGHRSVSWYQQTPGQGLQFLFEYFSETQRNKGNFPGRFSGRQFSNSRSEMNVSTLELGDSALYLCASSIQGSGANVLTFGAGSRLTVL.

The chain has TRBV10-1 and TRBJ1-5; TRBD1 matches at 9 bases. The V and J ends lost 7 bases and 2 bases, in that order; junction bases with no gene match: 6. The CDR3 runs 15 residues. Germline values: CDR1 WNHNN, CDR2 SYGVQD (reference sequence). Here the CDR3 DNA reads TGCGCCAGCAACTGGACAGGGGCCCGCAATCAGCCCCAGCATTTT. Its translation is CASNWTGARNQPQHF.

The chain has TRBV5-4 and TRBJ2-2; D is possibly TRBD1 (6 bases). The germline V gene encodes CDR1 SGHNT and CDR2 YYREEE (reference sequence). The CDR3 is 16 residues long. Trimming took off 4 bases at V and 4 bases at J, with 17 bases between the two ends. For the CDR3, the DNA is TGTGCCAGCAGCCCTGTTCGTCAGGGGAGCACCGGGGAGCTGTTTTTT. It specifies CASSPVRQGSTGELFF.

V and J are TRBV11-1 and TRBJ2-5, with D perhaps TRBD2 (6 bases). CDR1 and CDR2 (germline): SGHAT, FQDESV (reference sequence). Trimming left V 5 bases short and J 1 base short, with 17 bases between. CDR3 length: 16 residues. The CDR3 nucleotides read TGTGCCAGCAGCACGGGGACTTCAACAACCCAAGAGACCCAGTACTTC. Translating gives CASSTGTSTTQETQYF.

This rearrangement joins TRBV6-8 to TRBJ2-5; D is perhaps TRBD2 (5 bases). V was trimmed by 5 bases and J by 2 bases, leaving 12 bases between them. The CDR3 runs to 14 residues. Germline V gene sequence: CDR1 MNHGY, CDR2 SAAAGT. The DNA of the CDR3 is TGTGCCAGCAGTAGATCTAGCAGGCAAGAGACCCAGTACTTC. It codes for CASSRSSRQETQYF.

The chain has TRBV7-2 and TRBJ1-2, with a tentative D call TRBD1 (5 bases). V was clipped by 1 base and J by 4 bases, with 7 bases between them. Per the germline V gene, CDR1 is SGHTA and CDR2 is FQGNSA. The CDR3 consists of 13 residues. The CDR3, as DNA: TGTGCCAGCAGCTTAGACGGGGGCTATGGCTACACCTTC. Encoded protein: CASSLDGGYGYTF.

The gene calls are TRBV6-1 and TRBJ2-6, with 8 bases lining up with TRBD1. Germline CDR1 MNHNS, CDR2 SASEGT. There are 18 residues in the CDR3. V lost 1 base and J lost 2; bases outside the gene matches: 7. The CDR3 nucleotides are TGTGCCAGCAGTGAAGTAGGCAGGGGGCGCACTGGGGCCAACGTCCTGACTTTC. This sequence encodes CASSEVGRGRTGANVLTF.

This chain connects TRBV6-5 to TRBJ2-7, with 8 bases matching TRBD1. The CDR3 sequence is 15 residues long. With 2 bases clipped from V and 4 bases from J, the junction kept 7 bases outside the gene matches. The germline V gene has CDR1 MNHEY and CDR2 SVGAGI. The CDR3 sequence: CASSYDGRGLYEQYF. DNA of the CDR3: TGTGCCAGCAGTTACGACGGCAGGGGGCTTTACGAGCAGTACTTC.

In nucleotides, the CDR3 is TGTGCCAGCAGCTTAGGTGGACAGGGGAACTCACCCCTCCACTTT. Amino acids: CASSLGGQGNSPLHF. The rearrangement links TRBV11-2 to TRBJ1-6, with 9 positions matching TRBD1. V dropped 1 base and J dropped 10; count of bases not matched to a gene: 5. The CDR3 length is 15 residues. In germline, CDR1 is SGHAT, CDR2 FQNNGV. The whole variable domain, remainder taken from reference TRBV11-2 and TRBJ1-6, is EAGVAQSPRYKIIEKRQSVAFWCNPISGHATLYWYQQILGQGPKLLIQFQNNGVVDDSQLPKDRFSAERLKGVDSTLKIQPAKLEDSAVYLCASSLGGQGNSPLHFGNGTRLTVT.

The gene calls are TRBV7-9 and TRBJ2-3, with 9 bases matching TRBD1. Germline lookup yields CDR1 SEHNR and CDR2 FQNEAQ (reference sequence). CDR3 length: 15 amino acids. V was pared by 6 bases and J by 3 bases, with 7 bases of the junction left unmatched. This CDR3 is CASRFTGTGTDTQYF. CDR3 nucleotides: TGTGCCAGCAGATTCACCGGGACAGGGACAGATACGCAGTATTTT.

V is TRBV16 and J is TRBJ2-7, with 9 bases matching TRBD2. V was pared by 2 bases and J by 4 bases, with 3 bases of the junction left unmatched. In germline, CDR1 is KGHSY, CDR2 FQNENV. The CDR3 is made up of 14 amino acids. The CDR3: CASSQGLAGYEQYF. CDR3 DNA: TGTGCCAGCAGCCAAGGGCTAGCGGGGTACGAGCAGTACTTC.

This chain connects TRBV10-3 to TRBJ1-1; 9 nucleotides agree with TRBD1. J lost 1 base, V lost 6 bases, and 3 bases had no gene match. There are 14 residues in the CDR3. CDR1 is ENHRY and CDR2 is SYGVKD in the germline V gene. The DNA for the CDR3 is TGTGCCATCAGGGTGGGACAGGGGAACACTGAAGCTTTCTTT. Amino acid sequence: CAIRVGQGNTEAFF.

The CDR3 loop is CATSRGGGGTDTQYF. As DNA, the CDR3 is TGTGCCACCAGCAGAGGGGGGGGTGGCACAGATACGCAGTATTTT. This chain joins TRBV15 and TRBJ2-3; 7 positions match TRBD2. The CDR3 covers 15 residues. The V segment lost 1 base and the J segment 1 base; nucleotides outside the gene matches: 2. CDR1 and CDR2 (germline): LNHNV, YYDKDF (reference sequence).

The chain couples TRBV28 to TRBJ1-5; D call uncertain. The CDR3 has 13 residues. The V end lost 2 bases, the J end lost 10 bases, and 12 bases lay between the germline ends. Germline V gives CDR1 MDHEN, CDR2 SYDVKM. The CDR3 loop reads CASSLEPGLPQHF. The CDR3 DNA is TGTGCCAGCAGTTTAGAACCAGGCCTTCCCCAGCATTTT.

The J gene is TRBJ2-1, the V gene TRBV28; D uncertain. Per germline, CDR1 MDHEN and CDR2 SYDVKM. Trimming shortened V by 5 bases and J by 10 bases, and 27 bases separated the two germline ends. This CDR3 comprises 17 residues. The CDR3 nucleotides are TGTGCCAGCAGTCCACCCCCTATATCCTACTTCCGCAAGGAGCAGTTCTTC. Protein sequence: CASSPPPISYFRKEQFF.

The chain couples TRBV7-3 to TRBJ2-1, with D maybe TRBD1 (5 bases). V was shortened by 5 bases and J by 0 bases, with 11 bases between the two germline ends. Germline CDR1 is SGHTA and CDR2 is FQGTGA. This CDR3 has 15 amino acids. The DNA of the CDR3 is TGTGCCAGCAGCGCCGACAGTGCCTCCTACAATGAGCAGTTCTTC. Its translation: CASSADSASYNEQFF.

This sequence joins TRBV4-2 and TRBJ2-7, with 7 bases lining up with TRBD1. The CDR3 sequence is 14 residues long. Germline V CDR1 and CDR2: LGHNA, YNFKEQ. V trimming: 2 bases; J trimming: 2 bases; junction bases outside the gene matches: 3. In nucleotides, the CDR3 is TGTGCCAGCAGCCAAAGAGACAGGGCCTACGAGCAGTACTTC. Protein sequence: CASSQRDRAYEQYF.

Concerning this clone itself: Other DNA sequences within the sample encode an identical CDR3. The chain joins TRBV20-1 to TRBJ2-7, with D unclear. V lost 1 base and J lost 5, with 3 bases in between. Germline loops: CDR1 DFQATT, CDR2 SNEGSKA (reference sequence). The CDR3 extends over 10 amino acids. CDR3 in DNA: TGCAGTGCTAGAGGTAACGAGCAGTACTTC. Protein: CSARGNEQYF.

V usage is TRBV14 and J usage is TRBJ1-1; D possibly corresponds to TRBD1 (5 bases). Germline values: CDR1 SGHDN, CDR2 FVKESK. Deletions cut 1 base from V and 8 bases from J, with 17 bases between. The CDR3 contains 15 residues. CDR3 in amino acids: CASSQVGGAVVEAFF. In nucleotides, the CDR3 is TGTGCCAGCAGCCAAGTCGGAGGGGCGGTGGTCGAAGCTTTCTTT.